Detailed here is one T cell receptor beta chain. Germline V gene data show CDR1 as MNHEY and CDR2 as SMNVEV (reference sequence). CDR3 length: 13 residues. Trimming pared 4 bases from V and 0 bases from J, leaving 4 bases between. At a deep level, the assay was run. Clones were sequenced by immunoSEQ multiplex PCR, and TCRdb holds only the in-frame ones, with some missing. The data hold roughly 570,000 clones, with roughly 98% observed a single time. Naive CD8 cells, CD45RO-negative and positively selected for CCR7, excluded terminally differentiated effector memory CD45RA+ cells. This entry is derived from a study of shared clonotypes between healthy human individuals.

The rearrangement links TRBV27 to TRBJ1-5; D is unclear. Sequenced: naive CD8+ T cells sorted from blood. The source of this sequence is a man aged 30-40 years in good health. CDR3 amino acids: CASSSISNQPQHF. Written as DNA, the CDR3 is TGTGCCAGCAGTTCGATTAGCAATCAGCCCCAGCATTTT.